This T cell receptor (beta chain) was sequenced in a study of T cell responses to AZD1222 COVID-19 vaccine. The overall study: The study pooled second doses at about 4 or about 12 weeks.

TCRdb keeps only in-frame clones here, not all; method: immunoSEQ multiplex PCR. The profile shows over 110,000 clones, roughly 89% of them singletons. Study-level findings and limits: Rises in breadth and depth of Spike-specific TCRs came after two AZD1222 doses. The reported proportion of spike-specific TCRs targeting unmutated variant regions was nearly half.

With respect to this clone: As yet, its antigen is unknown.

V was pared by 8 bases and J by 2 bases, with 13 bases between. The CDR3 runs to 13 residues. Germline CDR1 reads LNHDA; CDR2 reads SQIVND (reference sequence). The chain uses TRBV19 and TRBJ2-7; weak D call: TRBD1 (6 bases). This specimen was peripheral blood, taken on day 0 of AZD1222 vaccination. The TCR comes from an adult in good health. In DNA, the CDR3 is TGTGCCAGTCCCCCGGGACAAGCCTACGAGCAGTACTTC. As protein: CASPPGQAYEQYF.